What follows is one T cell receptor (beta chain) and its context. Its antigen is undetermined. UMIs accompanied the 5'RACE template switching by which TCR beta cDNA was made. TCRdb reprocessed the 5' RACE reads; each CDR3 protein has one entry and no DNA is given. The sample's table shows 500,000 to 600,000 distinct CDR3 sequences. From germline, CDR1 is SGHTA and CDR2 FQGNSA. The CDR3 has 15 residues. The data belong to a study of T cells expressing NK-cell markers. Study-wide background: The study drew TCR beta repertoires from sorted CD3+CD56+NKG2C+, CD3+CD56+NKG2C- and CD3+CD56-NKG2C+ T cells.

Overall study findings and caveats: About six donors showed dominant NKG2C+ clonotypes comprising about 1.0-7.5% of their CD8+ T cells.

This clonotype originated in a man aged 18-30 years in good health. The chain links TRBV7-2 to TRBJ2-3; the TRBD1 assignment by TCRdb is unverifiable without DNA. Input material: blood T cells: a sorted CD56 or NKG2C T cell subset, CD4+ or CD8+ T cells, or bulk PBMC T cells (not recorded which). The CDR3 region is CASSYRVAGTDTQYF.